A few counts support the clone carrying this TCR beta chain. Its antigen remains unidentified. The sample comes from a study of response to subunit inactivated influenza vaccine. CDR1 is MDHEN and CDR2 is SYDVKM in the germline V gene. The CDR3 contains 14 residues. Trimming left V 6 bases short and J 0 bases short, with 9 bases between. One entry per CDR3 protein, called by TCRdb with MiXCR from the RT-PCR reads. The profile covers a few hundred thousand distinct CDR3 sequences, with less than 25% appearing a single time and about a tenth taken by the ten largest. Study findings and constraints: With each seasonal influenza vaccination, the authors suggested, few new T cells are recruited.

The clonotype was recovered from a man in his fifties or sixties who received an inactivated influenza vaccine. The sequenced sample was PBMCs from blood, obtained less than 22 months after vaccination. The V and J genes are TRBV28 and TRBJ1-3; D remains ambiguous. The CDR3 region is CASRSPVSGNTIYF. DNA for the CDR3: TGTGCCAGCAGGTCCCCAGTCTCTGGAAACACCATATATTTT.